The subject of this entry is one T cell receptor (beta chain). The antigen remains unidentified. Trimming shortened V by 3 bases and J by 4 bases, and 10 bases separated the two germline ends. Per germline, CDR1 MDHEN and CDR2 SYDVKM. The length of the CDR3 is 14 residues. Clones were read by immunoSEQ multiplex PCR, and TCRdb kept only the in-frame ones, dropping some. Among some 10,000 clones listed, 61% were seen once. These data originate in a study of cytotoxic CD8 clonotypes in ibrutinib-treated CLL. Study-wide findings and caveats: Clonality went up at ibrutinib response and then declined back toward baseline at progression. Measured clonality at baseline was greater than in age-matched healthy donors and tracked with circulating CD8+ T-cell counts. Public clonotypes were uncommon and contracted or stayed stable on treatment.

This clonotype was obtained from a human donor with chronic lymphocytic leukemia. J is TRBJ2-4 and V is TRBV28; weak D call: TRBD2 (5 bases). The sample in question was PBMCs, obtained before ibrutinib treatment. CDR3: CASSLGGRKNIQYF. The CDR3 DNA is TGTGCCAGCAGTTTGGGCGGGCGGAAAAACATTCAGTACTTC.